This passage covers 20 T cell receptor beta chains from one sample sequenced in a study of CXCR3-negative and CXCR3-positive naive CD8 T cells. These receptors' targets are unknown. The libraries of TRB cDNA were prepared using 5' RACE with UMI labels. Following a re-call of the 5' RACE reads, TCRdb has one entry per CDR3 protein and lacks DNA. The sample holds roughly 110,000 distinct CDR3 sequences. The study, taken as a whole, reports: When CXCR3-positive naive cells were set against CXCR3-negative naive cells, the former had more hydrophobic TRB CDR3s.

Sequencing was carried out using naive CXCR3+ CD8+ T cells from blood. Subset: CD45RO-CCR7+CD27+CD95- naive CD8+ T cells expressing CXCR3 (TNR3+). The source of these receptors is a human donor in good health. Some clones in this sample may be carry-over from other donors' samples.

The chain combines TRBV11-2 with TRBJ2-6. From germline, CDR1 is SGHAT and CDR2 FQNNGV. CDR3 size: 15 residues. This CDR3 reads CASSLAASGANVLTF. Full variable domain (remainder filled in from reference TRBV11-2 and TRBJ2-6): EAGVAQSPRYKIIEKRQSVAFWCNPISGHATLYWYQQILGQGPKLLIQFQNNGVVDDSQLPKDRFSAERLKGVDSTLKIQPAKLEDSAVYLCASSLAASGANVLTFGAGSRLTVL.

V is TRBV4-3 and J is TRBJ2-5. This CDR3 comprises 14 residues. Germline CDR1 LGHNA, CDR2 YSLEER. CDR3 sequence reads: CASSQEWVMETQYF.

The CDR3: CAIGGDQETQYF. The genes are TRBV10-3 and TRBJ2-5. CDR3 length: 12 residues. CDR1 is ENHRY and CDR2 is SYGVKD in the germline V gene.

The chain carries TRBV25-1 and TRBJ2-1; the D call from TCRdb, TRBD2, cannot be confirmed without DNA. Germline CDR1 and CDR2: MGHDK and SYGVNS. CDR3 length: 18 amino acids. CDR3 region: CASSELNLAEHLYNEQFF.

V and J are TRBV20-1 and TRBJ1-5; TCRdb calls TRBD1, which cannot be checked without DNA. This CDR3 has 15 amino acids. Germline values: CDR1 DFQATT, CDR2 SNEGSKA (reference sequence). The CDR3 here is CSAREVDRLNQPQHF.

This sequence joins TRBV5-1 and TRBJ1-2; TCRdb proposes TRBD1, but this gene call is untestable without DNA. This CDR3 has 15 residues. Per the germline V gene, CDR1 is SGHRS and CDR2 is YFSETQ. The CDR3 is CASSLRGTPNYGYTF.

This chain links TRBV7-8 with TRBJ1-3; TCRdb names TRBD1, which stays unverified in the absence of DNA. Germline-derived CDR1 and CDR2 are SGHVS and FQNEAQ. The CDR3 length is 16 residues. The CDR3 loop reads CASSLGERVAGNTIYF.

The V and J genes are TRBV28 and TRBJ1-2; TCRdb lists TRBD1, though no DNA is available to test this call. The CDR3 runs to 14 residues. The germline V gene encodes CDR1 MDHEN and CDR2 SYDVKM. The CDR3 sequence: CASSHDRGASGYTF.

This chain uses TRBV12-3 or TRBV12-4 with TRBJ2-1; the TCRdb D gene call, TRBD1, has no DNA to confirm it. This CDR3 has 15 residues. CDR3 residues: CASSPRHYSYNEQFF.

The gene calls are TRBV6-5 and TRBJ2-3; absent DNA, TCRdb's TRBD2 call cannot be checked. Germline lookup yields CDR1 MNHEY and CDR2 SVGAGI. The CDR3 runs 13 residues. The CDR3 here is CASGRLDTDTQYF.

This chain joins TRBV5-1 and TRBJ1-1; TCRdb picks TRBD1, but there is no DNA to check that call. The CDR3 spans 15 residues. Germline CDR1 is SGHRS and CDR2 is YFSETQ. CDR3: CASSLNLGGGTEAFF.

The chain has TRBV14 and TRBJ2-5; TCRdb picks TRBD2, but there is no DNA to check that call. This CDR3 comprises 16 residues. Germline-derived CDR1 and CDR2 are SGHDN and FVKESK. This chain's CDR3 is CASSHFERGNQETQYF. Looking up the rest from reference TRBV14 and TRBJ2-5 gives the full variable domain: EAGVTQFPSHSVIEKGQTVTLRCDPISGHDNLYWYRRVMGKEIKFLLHFVKESKQDESGMPNNRFLAERTGGTYSTLKVQPAELEDSGVYFCASSHFERGNQETQYFGPGTRLLVL.

Here the CDR3 reads CASSLRRGGYSTYEQCF. This chain uses TRBV12-3 or TRBV12-4 with TRBJ2-7; TCRdb indicates TRBD1, and absent DNA this call remains unverified. CDR3 length: 17 residues.

The chain uses TRBV28 and TRBJ2-5; checking the TCRdb D call of TRBD2 is not possible without DNA. The CDR3 is 18 residues long. Germline CDR1 is MDHEN and CDR2 is SYDVKM. The CDR3 sequence: CASSYQGLAGGRPKTQYF.

The chain links TRBV10-3 to TRBJ2-5; TCRdb gives TRBD1 as the D gene, but with no DNA this cannot be confirmed. Germline CDR1 and CDR2: ENHRY and SYGVKD. The CDR3 contains 16 residues. CDR3 sequence: CAISETRDRAGETQYF.

The V call is TRBV7-9, the J call TRBJ2-3; TCRdb lists TRBD1, though no DNA is available to test this call. The germline V gene has CDR1 SEHNR and CDR2 FQNEAQ (reference sequence). The CDR3 sequence is 13 residues long. The CDR3 sequence: CASRGGSTDTQYF.

The rearrangement links TRBV28 to TRBJ2-2; TCRdb picks TRBD1, but there is no DNA to check that call. Germline V CDR1 and CDR2: MDHEN, SYDVKM. The CDR3 length is 19 residues. The CDR3 spells CASSLLRTATHLNTGELFF.

The V call is TRBV20-1, the J call TRBJ1-5; TCRdb's assignment of TRBD1 cannot be checked, as there is no DNA. This CDR3 contains 16 residues. Germline CDR1 and CDR2: DFQATT and SNEGSKA (reference sequence). The CDR3 protein is CSARPPEGMVNQPQHF.

The chain's CDR3 is CASTANIGYEQFF. This chain uses TRBV28 with TRBJ2-1. This CDR3 has 13 residues. CDR1 is MDHEN, CDR2 SYDVKM, per germline.

V is TRBV13 and J is TRBJ1-1; as DNA is missing, the TRBD1 call by TCRdb cannot be tested. Germline V CDR1 and CDR2: PRHDT, FYEKMQ (reference sequence). The CDR3 is 12 residues long. CDR3 in amino acids: CASSPGTDEAFF.